This TCR beta chain was sequenced in a study of blood T cell repertoires in COVID-19. Trimming cost V 4 bases and J 4 bases, with 8 bases left between them. CDR1 SGHVS and CDR2 FQNEAQ come from the germline V gene. The CDR3 loop spans 13 amino acids. Under the authors' procedure: Using reference gene primer amplification, nucleated cell counts were estimated. Only in-frame clones appear in the TCRdb table, and some are missing; sequencing was by immunoSEQ multiplex PCR. The DNA gave D and trimming, while V, J and clone size come from that table. There are around 40,000 clones in the sample; around 90% occur only once, and roughly 6% lies in the top ten.

The sequenced sample was peripheral blood. The chain recombines TRBV7-8 with TRBJ2-4; possible D gene TRBD1, 6 bases. The sequence was collected from a woman of 80 years or more with acute or convalescent COVID-19. The DNA for the CDR3 is TGTGCCAGCAGCTGGACAGCTAAAAACATTCAGTACTTC. This gives the protein CASSWTAKNIQYF.